These 8 T cell receptor beta chains were all obtained from the same sample, sequenced in a study of response to subunit inactivated influenza vaccine. TCRdb called the RT-PCR reads again in MiXCR, with one record for every CDR3 protein. Of 450,000 to 500,000 distinct CDR3 sequences in the sample, roughly 11% were seen once. Sequenced here: PBMCs from blood, sampled roughly 47 days after vaccination. These receptor sequences come from a man aged 50-60 years who received an inactivated influenza vaccine.

In this sample, this clonotype turned up once. The CDR3 loop is CASSPAPAGLREQYF. The CDR3 nucleotides are TGTGCCAGCAGCCCGGCCCCGGCAGGGCTCCGCGAGCAGTACTTC. The gene calls are TRBV5-6 and TRBJ2-7, with D tentatively TRBD1 (5 bases). CDR3 length: 15 residues. Germline CDR1 is SGHDT and CDR2 is YYEEEE. Trimming stripped 4 bases from V and 6 bases from J, with 20 bases between.

This clonotype came up a few times. The chain carries TRBV4-1 and TRBJ1-5, with a possible D match to TRBD1 (5 bases). CDR1 is MGHRA, CDR2 YSYEKL, per germline. This CDR3 has 16 amino acids. Trimming shortened V by 2 bases and J by 3 bases, and 14 bases separated the two germline ends. CDR3 bases: TGCGCCAGCAGCCAAATTGGGGGAAGGAACAATCAGCCCCAGCATTTT. Protein sequence: CASSQIGGRNNQPQHF.

The chain carries TRBV21-1 and TRBJ2-5; the D segment call TRBD2 is taken from the table without a DNA check. TRBV21-1 is marked as a pseudogene. The CDR3 sequence is 19 residues long. CDR3 nucleotide sequence: TGTGCCAGCAGCATCCGGACTAGCGGGGGGGGGTCTTGTTCAGAGACCCAGTACTTC. Protein: CASSIRTSGGGSCSETQYF.

This clonotype was recorded many times. The V and J genes are TRBV15 and TRBJ2-5; unclear D gene. Germline CDR1 reads LNHNV; CDR2 reads YYDKDF (reference sequence). V dropped 0 bases and J dropped 5 bases, with 13 bases sitting between them. The CDR3 extends over 15 amino acids. DNA for the CDR3: TGTGCCACCAGCAGAGAGGCCTGGGATCCTGAGACCCAGTACTTC. Protein: CATSREAWDPETQYF.

This clonotype was counted many times. The gene calls are TRBV6-1 and TRBJ1-1; TRBD1 might be the D (5 bases). This CDR3 contains 12 residues. In germline, CDR1 is MNHNS, CDR2 SASEGT. The V gene lost 7 bases and the J gene lost 7 bases, with 13 bases spanning the gap. For the CDR3, the DNA is TGTGCCAGCACCTCAGGGAAAGGTGAAGCTTTCTTT. Translation: CASTSGKGEAFF.

This clonotype was seen a handful of times. The V and J genes are TRBV10-3 and TRBJ2-5; tentative D call: TRBD1 (5 bases). V lost 0 bases and J 4 bases, leaving 21 bases between the germline ends. From germline, CDR1 is ENHRY and CDR2 SYGVKD. The CDR3 is 18 amino acids. Here the CDR3 DNA reads TGTGCCATCAGTGAGTCGTTTCGAACCGTAAGTGGGGCAGAGACCCAGTACTTC. It is translated as CAISESFRTVSGAETQYF.

This clonotype was picked up a small number of times. This chain connects TRBV13 to TRBJ2-7, with TRBD2 matching over 9 bases. With 4 bases clipped from V and 7 bases from J, the junction kept 8 bases outside the gene matches. The germline V gene encodes CDR1 PRHDT and CDR2 FYEKMQ (reference sequence). The CDR3 sequence is 14 residues long. Here the CDR3 reads CASSSPQGLAEQYF. The DNA of the CDR3 is TGTGCCAGCAGCTCACCCCAGGGACTAGCTGAGCAGTACTTC.

The chain carries TRBV15 and TRBJ1-4; tentatively, D is TRBD1 (6 bases). Trimming removed 4 bases from V and 7 bases from J, with 19 bases in between. Germline V lookup: CDR1 LNHNV, CDR2 YYDKDF (reference sequence). The CDR3 runs to 16 residues. CDR3 DNA sequence: TGTGCCACCAGCACAGAAGGCACAGGGTATAGTGAAAAACTGTTTTTT. This gives the protein CATSTEGTGYSEKLFF.